These T cell receptor beta chains were read from a single sample in a study of blood T cell repertoires in COVID-19. Clones were sequenced by immunoSEQ multiplex PCR, and TCRdb holds only the in-frame ones, with some missing. This table holds around 330,000 clones, 87% found once. The sequencing sample was made of PBMCs or T cells enriched from blood (not recorded which). The receptors stem from a woman under 30 who had recovered from COVID-19. CDR3s include the opening cysteine and the closing phenylalanine or tryptophan.

v_call: TRBV24-1
cdr3_aa: CATRKTGDTEAFF

v_call: TRBV7-9
cdr3_aa: CASSLETGGEKLFF

v_call: TRBV5-4
cdr3_aa: CASSFQGADEKLFF

v_call: TRBV27
cdr3_aa: CASGRTGSLSYEQYF

v_call: TRBV7-3
cdr3_aa: CASPGGGTADTQYF

v_call: TRBV4-3
cdr3_aa: CASSQDFRTGGNTIYF

v_call: TRBV6-5
cdr3_aa: CASTNSGVYTSAFF

v_call: TRBV27
cdr3_aa: CASSLAWTSGGTDTQYF

v_call: TRBV28
cdr3_aa: CASINEQGGYFF

v_call: TRBV5-1
cdr3_aa: CASSSTGYNSPLHF

v_call: TRBV19
cdr3_aa: CASSIPETSGSQDTQYF

v_call: TRBV7-3
cdr3_aa: CASSLRGLADYNEQFF

v_call: TRBV5-1
cdr3_aa: CASSWAGQKETQYF

v_call: TRBV28
cdr3_aa: CASSLAGLAKNEQFF

v_call: TRBV4-2
cdr3_aa: CASSQDLGPHNEQFF

v_call: TRBV4-3
cdr3_aa: CASSTRGGGTQETQYF

v_call: TRBV6-1
cdr3_aa: CASSEQGNSYEQYF

v_call: TRBV7-9
cdr3_aa: CASSPSGRDEQYF

v_call: TRBV29-1
cdr3_aa: CSARWDSQETQYF

v_call: TRBV2
cdr3_aa: CASSERSVNSPLHF